The present entry profiles one T cell receptor beta chain with its context. Only a few counts were recorded for this clonotype. This receptor's antigen is unknown. Base qualities are missing; no much larger clone stands one base away. Sequencer: Illumina HiSeq 2500. Quantitative 5'-RACE with molecular barcodes was used to prepare TCR beta libraries. The study's own analysis went as follows. To identify disease-linked TCR variants, a new computational method was used, one built on a probabilistic model of VDJ rearrangement. TCRdb's own reprocessing of the public reads used fastp at Q25 and MiXCR and kept productive beta chains. For every CDR3 protein sequence, its rows merge into one entry that carries the most common genes and DNA. The authors' filters were not applied to this entry. The table for this sample lists some 330,000 distinct CDR3 sequences; roughly 8% of them were counted only once. Together, the top ten hold more than 12% of the sample.

The data were taken from a study of CD8 T cells in ankylosing spondylitis (dated by TCRdb to between 2016 and 2019). Notes on the research overall: T cell receptor beta repertoires were profiled in healthy donors and ankylosing spondylitis patients so that disease-linked TCR variants could be found. Peripheral blood was sampled, and synovial fluid was also collected from ankylosing spondylitis patients. The full study cohort was made up of 25 to 30 ankylosing spondylitis patients and about a hundred healthy donors.

V is pared back by 5 bases and J by 6 bases, with 16 bases lying between the germline termini. According to the germline V gene, CDR1 reads MNHEY and CDR2 reads SVGAGI. The CDR3 contains 15 residues, cysteine and phenylalanine counted. Only the CDR3 region is kept as DNA, spanning 45 bases read in frame from base 1. General conclusions and limits of the study: Blood from ankylosing spondylitis patients appeared to be characterized by a TCR beta motif composed of under ten highly homologous amino acid variants. Some of the motif variants had been reported before in the synovial fluid and blood of reactive arthritis patients, a finding that suggests common disease-initiation mechanisms. The disease-linked clones had a CD8+ phenotype and were found at relatively low frequencies in peripheral blood. Significant enrichment of the disease-linked clones was reported in matched synovial fluid samples from ankylosing spondylitis patients.

Rearrangement joined TRBV6-5 to TRBJ1-4; no D gene is confidently identified. Sequencing input: blood, either unsorted or a sorted T cell fraction (not recorded which). The source is a male donor with ankylosing spondylitis. The CDR3 sequence is CASSNHGPLDEKLFF. The nucleotide sequence reads as follows: TGTGCCAGCAGTAACCACGGTCCCTTGGATGAAAAACTGTTTTTT.